This T cell receptor beta chain was sequenced in a study of blood T cell repertoires in COVID-19. Trimming stripped 5 bases from V and 10 bases from J, with 15 bases between. Germline CDR1 reads SGHAT; CDR2 reads FQNNGV. There are 13 residues in the CDR3. Only in-frame clones appear in the TCRdb table, and some are missing; sequencing was by immunoSEQ multiplex PCR. Of 70,000 to 100,000 clones in the sample, more than 75% were seen once. This sequence was found in a middle-aged man with active or convalescent COVID-19. Sample: peripheral blood. The gene calls are TRBV11-2 and TRBJ2-1; possible D gene TRBD1, 6 bases. DNA for the CDR3: TGTGCCAGCAGCAGAGGAACAGACAGGGAGCAGTTCTTC. This encodes CASSRGTDREQFF. Full variable domain (missing parts from reference TRBV11-2 and TRBJ2-1): EAGVAQSPRYKIIEKRQSVAFWCNPISGHATLYWYQQILGQGPKLLIQFQNNGVVDDSQLPKDRFSAERLKGVDSTLKIQPAKLEDSAVYLCASSRGTDREQFFGPGTRLTVL.